The next 6 T cell receptor beta chains were all read from a single sample in a study of post-analysis software for immune sequencing data. Their antigen targets remain unknown. Study-level points and caveats: TRBV5-6, TRBV5-1 and TRBV20-1 were among four or five TRBV segments more frequent in patients than controls.

Sequencing libraries made from TCR beta cDNA carried unique molecular identifiers. In TCRdb, the PCR reads were re-called with MiXCR into one record per CDR3 protein. The table has approximately 150,000 distinct CDR3 sequences, approximately 30% seen once. The sample comprised blood. These TCRs come from a girl aged 10 to 17 with multiple sclerosis.

This rearrangement joins TRBV9 to TRBJ1-2, with D possibly matching TRBD1 (6 bases). The length of the CDR3 is 14 residues. From germline, CDR1 is SGDLS and CDR2 YYNGEE. V gave up 0 bases and J gave up 8 bases, with 14 bases separating them. CDR3 amino acids: CASSVVPGESGYTF. DNA for the CDR3: TGTGCCAGCAGCGTAGTGCCAGGGGAAAGCGGCTACACCTTC.

This sequence joins TRBV30 and TRBJ2-5; the match to TRBD2 covers 7 bases. The CDR3 has 14 amino acids. V was pared by 2 bases and J by 11 bases, with 14 bases of the junction left unmatched. Germline-derived CDR1 and CDR2 are GTSNPN and SVGIG (reference sequence). DNA of the CDR3: TGTGCCTGGAGTCCCTGGGGGGGGTGGCATGAGCAGTACTTC. This codes for CAWSPWGGWHEQYF.

CDR3 DNA sequence: TGTGCCAGCAGTTCCGCCCCGGGTTTGGAGCTGTTTTTT. Translation: CASSSAPGLELFF. This chain uses TRBV27 with TRBJ2-2; D remains ambiguous. The V end lost 4 bases, the J end lost 10 bases, and 13 bases lay between the germline ends. CDR1 MNHEY and CDR2 SMNVEV come from the germline V gene (reference sequence). This CDR3 has 13 residues.

CDR3 nucleotide sequence: TGCGCCAGCAGCCAAGAGCAGGGGGGAATGAACACTGAAGCTTTCTTT. It encodes CASSQEQGGMNTEAFF. This chain links TRBV4-1 with TRBJ1-1; 7 bases agree with TRBD1. J gave up 0 bases and V 0 bases, and 4 bases lay outside the gene matches. The CDR3 consists of 16 residues. Germline assignment: CDR1 MGHRA and CDR2 YSYEKL.

On this clonotype: Germline and junction disagree at one end, which may indicate a read error. CDR3 residues: CSAGVGENIQCF. CDR3 sequence (DNA): TGCAGCGCTGGGGTGGGCGAAAACATTCAGTGCTTC. The rearrangement links TRBV29-1 to TRBJ2-7; D ambiguous. The CDR3 length is 12 residues. Germline-derived CDR1 and CDR2 are SQVTM and ANQGSEA.

Ten or more counts support this clonotype. This chain uses TRBV29-1 with TRBJ2-1; the D gene is possibly TRBD1 (5 bases). CDR1 is SQVTM and CDR2 is ANQGSEA in the germline V gene. V was pared by 1 base and J by 4 bases, with 11 bases between. CDR3 length: 14 residues. CDR3 residues: CSVEGLGEYNEQFF. The CDR3 DNA reads TGCAGCGTTGAAGGGCTAGGGGAATACAATGAGCAGTTCTTC.